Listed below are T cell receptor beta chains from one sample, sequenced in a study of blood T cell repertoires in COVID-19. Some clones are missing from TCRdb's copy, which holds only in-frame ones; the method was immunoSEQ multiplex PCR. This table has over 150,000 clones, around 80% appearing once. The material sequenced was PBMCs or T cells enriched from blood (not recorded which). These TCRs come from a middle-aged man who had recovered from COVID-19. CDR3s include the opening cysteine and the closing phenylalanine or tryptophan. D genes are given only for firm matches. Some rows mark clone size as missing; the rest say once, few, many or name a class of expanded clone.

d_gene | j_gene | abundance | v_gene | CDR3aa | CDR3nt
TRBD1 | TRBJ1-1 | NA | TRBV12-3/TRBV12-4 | CASSFRGRTEAFF | TGTGCCAGCAGTTTCAGGGGGAGGACTGAAGCTTTCTTT
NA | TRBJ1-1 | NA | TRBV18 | CASSPSRGNTEAFF | TGTGCCAGCTCACCAAGCCGGGGTAACACTGAAGCTTTCTTT
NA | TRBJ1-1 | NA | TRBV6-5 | CASQTGLAAEAFF | TGTGCCAGCCAGACCGGTTTAGCTGCCGAAGCTTTCTTT
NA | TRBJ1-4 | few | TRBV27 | CASSSGEGQGKLFF | TGTGCCAGCAGTTCAGGGGAGGGGCAGGGAAAACTGTTTTTT
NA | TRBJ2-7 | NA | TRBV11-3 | CASSPHGGTYEQYF | TGTGCCAGCAGCCCGCACGGGGGAACCTACGAGCAGTACTTC
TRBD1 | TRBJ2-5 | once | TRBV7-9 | CASSPRQGRETQYF | TGTGCCAGCAGCCCACGACAGGGGCGAGAGACCCAGTACTTC
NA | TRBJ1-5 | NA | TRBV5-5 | CASSPTGQLNQPQHF | TGTGCCAGCAGCCCCACCGGACAGCTCAATCAGCCCCAGCATTTT
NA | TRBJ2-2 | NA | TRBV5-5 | CASSLDRGSNTGELFF | TGTGCCAGCAGCTTGGACCGGGGGTCTAACACCGGGGAGCTGTTTTTT
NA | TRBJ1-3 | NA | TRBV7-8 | CASRPGQFNSGNTIYF | TGTGCCAGCAGACCAGGACAGTTTAACTCTGGAAACACCATATATTTT
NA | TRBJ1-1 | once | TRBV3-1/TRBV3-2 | CASSQVQGEAFF | TGTGCCAGCAGCCAAGTACAGGGTGAAGCTTTCTTT
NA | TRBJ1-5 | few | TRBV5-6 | CASSLAGSNQPQHF | TGTGCCAGCAGCTTGGCCGGGAGCAATCAGCCCCAGCATTTT
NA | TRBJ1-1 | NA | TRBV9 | CASSVHTVNTEAFF | TGTGCCAGCAGCGTCCATACAGTGAACACTGAAGCTTTCTTT
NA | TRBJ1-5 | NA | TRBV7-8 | CASSPLRGGVGQPQHF | TGTGCCAGCAGCCCCCTGAGGGGGGGGGTCGGTCAGCCCCAGCATTTT
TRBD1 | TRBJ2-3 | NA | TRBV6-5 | CASRYRGSADTQYF | TGTGCCAGCAGGTACAGGGGATCCGCAGATACGCAGTATTTT
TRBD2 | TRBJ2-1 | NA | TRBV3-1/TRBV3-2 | CASSRLAGGRGNNEQFF | TGTGCCAGCAGCCGACTAGCGGGGGGAAGGGGAAACAATGAGCAGTTCTTC